These 13 T cell receptor beta chains came from one sample sequenced in a study of blood T cell repertoires in COVID-19 (dated by TCRdb to the early 2020s). Library creation used the immunoSEQ multiplex PCR assay. TCRdb limited this immuneACCESS table to in-frame rearrangements with V and J called. A share of clones is missing; checked studies link under half to unresolved V genes, and the rest is unexplained. The sample contains roughly 180,000 clones, 81% of them found a single time. The ten largest clones add up to around 11% of the sample. The sequenced sample was peripheral blood. The receptors originated from a woman of 80 years or more with COVID-19, enrolled during active disease.

The CDR3 sequence is CASSPGYSGTDTQYF. The CDR3 nucleotides read TGTGCCAGCAGCCCAGGGTATTCGGGCACAGATACGCAGTATTTT. The chain combines TRBV28 with TRBJ2-3; D is possibly TRBD1 (5 bases). The CDR3 runs 15 residues. Between the trimmed V and J ends, which lost 6 bases and 1 base, there was a span of 14 bases. The V gene's germline CDR1 is MDHEN and CDR2 SYDVKM.

The rearrangement links TRBV10-3 to TRBJ1-2; D may be TRBD1 (5 bases). The CDR3 has 14 residues. The germline CDR1 and CDR2 sequences are ENHRY and SYGVKD. Between the trimmed V and J ends, which lost 0 bases and 8 bases, there was a span of 13 bases. CDR3 coding DNA: TGTGCCATCAGTGAGTCTTACGGGGGGTACGGCTACACCTTC. The encoded protein is CAISESYGGYGYTF.

V is TRBV6-6 and J is TRBJ1-6; 8 nucleotides line up with TRBD1. V was pared by 6 bases and J by 5 bases, with 6 bases of the junction left unmatched. The CDR3 runs to 15 residues. Germline V lookup: CDR1 MNHNY, CDR2 SVGAGI (reference sequence). CDR3 protein: CASSRGRADNSPLHF. The CDR3, as DNA: TGTGCCAGCAGCAGGGGGCGCGCGGATAATTCACCCCTCCACTTT.

The count of this clone is one. The V call is TRBV19, the J call TRBJ2-1; TRBD1 matches at 9 bases. The junction had 4 bases not matched to a gene; V was cut back by 4 bases and J by 6 bases. The CDR3 has 14 amino acids. Per the germline V gene, CDR1 is LNHDA and CDR2 is SQIVND (reference sequence). The CDR3 protein is CASSTRDRANEQFF. For the CDR3, the DNA is TGTGCCAGTAGTACCCGGGACAGGGCCAATGAGCAGTTCTTC.

V is TRBV7-8 and J is TRBJ2-5; no definite D call. Germline values: CDR1 SGHVS, CDR2 FQNEAQ. The CDR3 covers 18 residues. Trimming removed 2 bases from V and 2 bases from J, with 21 bases in between. CDR3 amino acids: CASSLQHSFGLIQETQYF. CDR3 DNA sequence: TGTGCCAGCAGCTTACAGCATTCGTTCGGGTTAATTCAAGAGACCCAGTACTTC.

The genes are TRBV28 and TRBJ2-7; 9 bases are shared with TRBD1. Germline assignment: CDR1 MDHEN and CDR2 SYDVKM. Trimming cost V 6 bases and J 3 bases; bases outside gene matches: 9. The length of the CDR3 is 15 residues. CDR3 coding DNA: TGTGCCAGCAGCCCTGGGACAGGGACCTACTACGAGCAGTACTTC. It translates to CASSPGTGTYYEQYF.

This chain uses TRBV5-6 with TRBJ2-7; weak D call: TRBD1 (6 bases). The CDR3 covers 16 residues. The germline gives CDR1 SGHDT, CDR2 YYEEEE. The germline V and J ends were trimmed by 4 bases and 2 bases, with 19 bases remaining between them. The CDR3 region has the DNA TGTGCCAGCAGCGCCTTAGAGGGACACTACACCTACGAGCAGTACTTC. Translation: CASSALEGHYTYEQYF.

J is TRBJ2-7 and V is TRBV2, with 8 nucleotides matching TRBD2. J gave up 5 bases and V 2 bases, and 5 bases lay outside the gene matches. The CDR3 length is 14 residues. Germline V gives CDR1 SNHLY, CDR2 FYNNEI. CDR3 residues: CASSESRGEDEQYF. For the CDR3, the DNA is TGTGCCAGCAGTGAATCGCGGGGGGAAGACGAGCAGTACTTC.

This clone showed up just a few times. This chain joins TRBV7-8 and TRBJ2-5; 8 bases match TRBD1. The germline V gene has CDR1 SGHVS and CDR2 FQNEAQ. CDR3 length: 16 amino acids. V shed 5 bases and J 4 bases; nucleotides not matched to a gene: 12. The CDR3 DNA sequence: TGTGCCAGCAGCGCGCATCAGGGGGCTACTTTAGAGACCCAGTACTTC. It translates to CASSAHQGATLETQYF.

The chain joins TRBV6-2 or TRBV6-3 to TRBJ2-7; no definite D call. This CDR3 region has 12 residues. V lost 4 bases and J lost 3, with 7 bases in between. Looked up from germline, CDR1 is MNHEY and CDR2 is SVGEGT. The chain's CDR3 is CASSFFHYEQYF. CDR3 nucleotide sequence: TGTGCCAGCAGTTTTTTCCACTACGAGCAGTACTTC.

The chain links TRBV6-6 to TRBJ2-2; 8 bases fit TRBD2. Trimming at V came to 0 bases and at J to 7 bases, leaving 4 bases not matched to a gene. CDR1 and CDR2 from the germline V gene are MNHNY and SVGAGI (reference sequence). This CDR3 spans 15 amino acids. CDR3 amino acids: CASSYSGLAGGELFF. CDR3 nucleotide sequence: TGTGCCAGCAGTTACTCAGGTCTAGCGGGCGGGGAGCTGTTTTTT.

V gene TRBV11-2 combines with J gene TRBJ2-7, with 11 bases identical to TRBD2. This CDR3 region has 15 residues. Trimming at V came to 6 bases and at J to 3 bases, leaving 7 bases not matched to a gene. Germline assignment: CDR1 SGHAT and CDR2 FQNNGV. The CDR3 DNA is TGTGCCAGCAGATCTACTAGCGGGGGACACTACGAGCAGTACTTC. Translating it yields CASRSTSGGHYEQYF.

The V and J genes are TRBV19 and TRBJ1-2; possible D gene TRBD1, 6 bases. The CDR3 covers 13 residues. V was clipped by 5 bases and J by 2 bases, with 9 bases between them. CDR1 and CDR2 from the germline V gene are LNHDA and SQIVND (reference sequence). The CDR3 nucleotides read TGTGCCAGTAGTCTAACAGGGAACTATGGCTACACCTTC. Its translation is CASSLTGNYGYTF.